One sample yielded the 16 T cell receptor beta chains listed below, sequenced in a study of blood T cell repertoires in COVID-19. The assay was immunoSEQ multiplex PCR, and TCRdb's table has in-frame clones only and misses some. The sample shows hundreds of thousands of clones, 75% to 90% of them seen only once. Sequencing was carried out using peripheral blood. Receptor source: a man in his 60s who had recovered from COVID-19.

This clone has a single count. The chain links TRBV5-1 to TRBJ2-3, with 9 bases lining up with TRBD1. Trimming cost V 5 bases and J 1 base; bases outside gene matches: 2. CDR1 SGHRS and CDR2 YFSETQ come from the germline V gene. CDR3 length: 14 residues. For the CDR3, the DNA is TGCGCCAGCAGATGGGACAGGGGCACAGATACGCAGTATTTT. This sequence encodes CASRWDRGTDTQYF. Looking up the rest from reference TRBV5-1 and TRBJ2-3 gives the full variable domain: KAGVTQTPRYLIKTRGQQVTLSCSPISGHRSVSWYQQTPGQGLQFLFEYFSETQRNKGNFPGRFSGRQFSNSRSEMNVSTLELGDSALYLCASRWDRGTDTQYFGPGTRLTVL.

The J gene is TRBJ2-1, the V gene TRBV5-1, with TRBD2 as a possible D gene (5 bases). Germline V gives CDR1 SGHRS, CDR2 YFSETQ. V was trimmed by 0 bases and J by 10 bases, leaving 20 bases between them. This CDR3 comprises 16 residues. CDR3 sequence reads: CASSLGNSRPTTEQFF. The CDR3, as DNA: TGCGCCAGCAGCTTGGGTAACTCGCGACCGACTACGGAGCAGTTCTTC.

The J gene is TRBJ1-4, the V gene TRBV18; 11 bases are shared with TRBD1. This CDR3 spans 15 amino acids. Germline V CDR1 and CDR2: KGHSH, LQKENI. Trimming cost V 6 bases and J 8 bases; bases outside gene matches: 8. Written as DNA, the CDR3 is TGTGCCAGCTCGCCTCGGGGACAGGGGGGCGAAAAACTGTTTTTT. Translated, it gives CASSPRGQGGEKLFF.

The chain recombines TRBV14 with TRBJ2-7; D is unresolved. The CDR3 runs 12 residues. The V gene lost 3 bases and the J gene lost 0 bases, with 3 bases spanning the gap. Germline assignment: CDR1 SGHDN and CDR2 FVKESK. The CDR3 loop is CASSHSSYEQYF. The CDR3 DNA sequence: TGTGCCAGCAGCCACAGCTCCTACGAGCAGTACTTC.

This CDR3 is CASSLVAGGHDEQFF. The CDR3 bases are TGTGCCAGCAGCTTAGTAGCGGGGGGGCATGATGAGCAGTTCTTC. The chain couples TRBV7-9 to TRBJ2-1; TRBD2 aligns across 11 bases. The CDR3 length is 15 residues. Germline V CDR1 and CDR2: SEHNR, FQNEAQ (reference sequence). V shed 1 base, J shed 8 bases, and the junction held 4 bases outside the gene matches.

The chain recombines TRBV27 with TRBJ2-5; weak D call: TRBD1 (6 bases). The CDR3 spans 15 residues. Germline V gene lookup returns CDR1 MNHEY and CDR2 SMNVEV (reference sequence). Trimming took off 3 bases at V and 7 bases at J, with 18 bases between the two ends. The CDR3 DNA follows: TGTGCCAGCAGTTTCCAACGACAGGTCCGGGGGACCCAGTACTTC. This gives the protein CASSFQRQVRGTQYF.

This chain connects TRBV4-1 to TRBJ1-2; maybe TRBD1 (5 bases). Germline values: CDR1 MGHRA, CDR2 YSYEKL. Trimming took 0 bases from V and 4 from J, leaving 15 bases between them. The CDR3 contains 16 residues. The CDR3 sequence is CASSQDLGTGIYGYTF. CDR3 coding DNA: TGCGCCAGCAGCCAAGATCTGGGGACTGGGATCTATGGCTACACCTTC.

V is TRBV24-1 and J is TRBJ2-2; tentative D call: TRBD2 (6 bases). This CDR3 comprises 14 residues. Deletions cut 2 bases from V and 7 bases from J, with 10 bases between. Germline assignment: CDR1 KGHDR and CDR2 SFDVKD. CDR3 sequence reads: CATSDWWRGGELFF. The CDR3, as DNA: TGTGCCACCAGTGATTGGTGGCGGGGCGGGGAGCTGTTTTTT.

The V gene is TRBV12-3 or TRBV12-4, the J gene TRBJ2-7; TRBD2 aligns across 9 bases. The CDR3 contains 13 residues. Trimming removed 7 bases from V and 3 bases from J; junction bases left unmatched: 4. The CDR3 loop reads CASKLAGFYEQYF. The DNA for the CDR3 is TGTGCCAGCAAACTAGCGGGCTTCTACGAGCAGTACTTC.

The rearrangement joins TRBV10-2 to TRBJ1-5, with 11 bases fitting TRBD1. V gave up 2 bases and J gave up 2 bases; unmatched junction bases: 5. The germline V gene encodes CDR1 WSHSY and CDR2 SAAADI. The CDR3 loop spans 17 amino acids. The CDR3 sequence is CASSETWTGGGNQPQHF. The CDR3 DNA reads as TGCGCCAGCAGTGAGACTTGGACAGGGGGCGGCAATCAGCCCCAGCATTTT.

The chain employs TRBV24-1 and TRBJ2-2; a possible D gene is TRBD1 (6 bases). Germline CDR1 and CDR2: KGHDR and SFDVKD. V was pared by 9 bases and J by 2 bases, with 9 bases between. CDR3 size: 13 residues. As DNA, the CDR3 is TGTGCCACCTGGGACACCAACACCGGGGAGCTGTTTTTT. This sequence encodes CATWDTNTGELFF.

The chain couples TRBV3-1 (or the pseudogene TRBV3-2) to TRBJ2-2; D uncertain. The length of the CDR3 is 15 residues. The germline V gene has CDR1 LGHDT and CDR2 YNNKEL (reference sequence). The V gene lost 5 bases and the J gene lost 2 bases, with 12 bases spanning the gap. CDR3 sequence reads: CASSISTANTGELFF. As DNA, the CDR3 is TGTGCCAGCAGCATATCGACTGCAAACACCGGGGAGCTGTTTTTT.

The CDR3 here is CRSGESSGYTF. Written as DNA, the CDR3 is TGTAGGTCAGGGGAGTCGTCTGGCTACACCTTC. This chain uses TRBV28 with TRBJ1-2; tentative D call: TRBD1 (6 bases). This CDR3 region has 11 residues. Germline values: CDR1 MDHEN, CDR2 SYDVKM.

This clone was recorded a few times. V usage is TRBV9 and J usage is TRBJ1-1; no definite D call. The CDR3 consists of 15 residues. V was trimmed by 0 bases and J by 4 bases, leaving 13 bases between them. Germline V gene data show CDR1 as SGDLS and CDR2 as YYNGEE. CDR3 bases: TGTGCCAGCAGCGTAGTGTCGGGAGGGATCACTGAAGCTTTCTTT. Translating it yields CASSVVSGGITEAFF. The variable domain in full, completed from reference TRBV9 and TRBJ1-1, reads DSGVTQTPKHLITATGQRVTLRCSPRSGDLSVYWYQQSLDQGLQFLIQYYNGEERAKGNILERFSAQQFPDLHSELNLSSLELGDSALYFCASSVVSGGITEAFFGQGTRLTVV.

This clone occurred a few times. V is TRBV9 and J is TRBJ2-7, with 11 bases that match TRBD1. The CDR3 is made up of 19 amino acids. V shed 4 bases and J 5 bases; nucleotides not matched to a gene: 20. Germline CDR1 reads SGDLS; CDR2 reads YYNGEE. CDR3 amino acids: CASSLESGQGEPRRHEQYV. CDR3 nucleotide sequence: TGTGCCAGCAGCTTAGAGTCGGGACAGGGGGAACCGCGGCGCCACGAGCAGTACGTC.

The chain links TRBV2 to TRBJ2-2; perhaps TRBD1 as D (6 bases). V dropped 9 bases and J dropped 5 bases, with 13 bases sitting between them. Germline values: CDR1 SNHLY, CDR2 FYNNEI. The CDR3 has 13 amino acids. CDR3 region: CARGVQGTGELFF. The CDR3 DNA reads TGTGCCAGGGGGGTACAGGGAACCGGGGAGCTGTTTTTT.